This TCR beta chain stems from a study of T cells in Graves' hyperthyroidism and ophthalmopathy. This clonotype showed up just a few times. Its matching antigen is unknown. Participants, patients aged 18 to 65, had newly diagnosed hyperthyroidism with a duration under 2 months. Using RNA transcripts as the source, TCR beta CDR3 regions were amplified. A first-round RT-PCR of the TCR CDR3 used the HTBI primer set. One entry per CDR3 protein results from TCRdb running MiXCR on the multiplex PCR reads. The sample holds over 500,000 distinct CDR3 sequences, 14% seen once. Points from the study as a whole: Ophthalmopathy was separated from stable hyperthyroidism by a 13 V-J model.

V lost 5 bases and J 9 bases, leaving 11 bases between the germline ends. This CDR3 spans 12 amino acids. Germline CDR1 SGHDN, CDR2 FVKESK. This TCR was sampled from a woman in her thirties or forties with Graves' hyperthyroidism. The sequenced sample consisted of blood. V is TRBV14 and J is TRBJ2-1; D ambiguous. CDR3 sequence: CASSNDGSEQFF. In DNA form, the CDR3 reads TGTGCCAGCAGCAACGACGGGTCTGAGCAGTTCTTC.